This T cell receptor (beta chain) was obtained from a study of blood T cell repertoires in COVID-19. Germline V gene lookup returns CDR1 GTSNPN and CDR2 SVGIG (reference sequence). The CDR3 extends over 13 amino acids. The V end was cut by 0 bases, the J end by 5 bases, with 8 bases between. TCRdb's table, derived via immunoSEQ multiplex PCR, lists solely in-frame clones and lacks some. The profile shows around 60,000 clones, around nine tenths of them singletons. This chain connects TRBV30 to TRBJ1-3, with D possibly TRBD1 on 5 matching bases. Material for sequencing was peripheral blood. The TCR sequence derives from a man in his 70s with acute or convalescent COVID-19. The CDR3 nucleotides are TGTGCCTGGAGTGTTCAGGGAAGAAACACCATATATTTT. Amino acids: CAWSVQGRNTIYF.